The 12 T cell receptor beta chains in this list originate from one sample, sequenced in a study of blood T cell repertoires in COVID-19. The method was immunoSEQ multiplex PCR; TCRdb's version includes in-frame clones alone and lacks a portion of them. Among about 100,000 clones listed, about 77% were seen once. The sequencing sample was made of peripheral blood. The origin of the receptors is a woman between 65 and 79 years old with acute or convalescent COVID-19.

The V gene is TRBV2, the J gene TRBJ2-4, with D maybe TRBD1 (5 bases). The germline CDR1 and CDR2 sequences are SNHLY and FYNNEI. The V and J ends lost 2 bases and 2 bases respectively, with 13 bases between them. The CDR3 consists of 16 residues. The CDR3 loop is CASSETGDRSKNIQYF. The DNA of the CDR3 is TGTGCCAGCAGTGAAACCGGTGACAGATCCAAAAACATTCAGTACTTC.

The chain uses TRBV28 and TRBJ1-3; D not certain. Germline CDR1 and CDR2: MDHEN and SYDVKM. The V and J ends lost 6 bases and 4 bases respectively, with 19 bases between them. CDR3 length equals 16 residues. This CDR3 reads CASSESGPTPGNTIYF. As DNA, the CDR3 is TGTGCCAGCAGCGAAAGCGGGCCTACCCCCGGAAACACCATATATTTT.

The chain carries TRBV19 and TRBJ1-2, with D perhaps matching TRBD1 (5 bases). The CDR3 loop spans 11 amino acids. Deletions cut 3 bases from V and 8 bases from J, with 7 bases between. Germline CDR1 LNHDA, CDR2 SQIVND (reference sequence). Written as DNA, the CDR3 is TGTGCCAGTAGTATTACAGGCGGCTACACCTTC. Residues: CASSITGGYTF.

This clone was picked up a small number of times. The chain combines TRBV7-3 with TRBJ1-6, with a possible D match to TRBD1 (6 bases). Germline V gene sequence: CDR1 SGHTA, CDR2 FQGTGA. This CDR3 spans 14 amino acids. The germline V and J ends were trimmed by 1 base and 10 bases, with 11 bases remaining between them. CDR3 sequence reads: CASSLKGGESPLHF. The DNA of the CDR3 is TGTGCCAGCAGCTTAAAAGGGGGGGAATCACCCCTCCACTTT. Full variable domain (missing parts from reference TRBV7-3 and TRBJ1-6): GAGVSQTPSNKVTEKGKYVELRCDPISGHTALYWYRQSLGQGPEFLIYFQGTGAADDSGLPNDRFFAVRPEGSVSTLKIQRTERGDSAVYLCASSLKGGESPLHFGNGTRLTVT.

This chain uses TRBV30 with TRBJ1-5; no definite D call. The ends were cut back, 0 bases at V and 1 base at J, with 4 bases in the middle. This CDR3 contains 13 residues. Germline CDR1 is GTSNPN and CDR2 is SVGIG (reference sequence). CDR3 amino acids: CAWSVGSNQPQHF. The CDR3, as DNA: TGTGCCTGGAGTGTGGGCAGCAATCAGCCCCAGCATTTT.

The chain links TRBV28 to TRBJ2-5; no definite D call. V was shortened by 4 bases and J by 1 base, with 10 bases between the two germline ends. Germline values: CDR1 MDHEN, CDR2 SYDVKM. The CDR3 covers 14 residues. CDR3 loop: CASSSPGRQETQYF. The CDR3 DNA follows: TGTGCCAGCAGTTCGCCGGGTCGCCAAGAGACCCAGTACTTC.

Concerning this clone: The junction departs from germline at one end; a sequencing error may be responsible. The chain has TRBV5-1 and TRBJ2-1, with 11 bases aligning to TRBD2. The CDR3 contains 17 residues. Germline CDR1 and CDR2: SGHRS and YFSETQ. DNA of the CDR3: TGCGCCAGCAGGTTGGGACTAGCGGAGAGCTCCTACAATGAGCAGTTCTTC. The encoded protein is CASRLGLAESSYNEQFF.

The chain carries TRBV2 and TRBJ2-5; the D is unclear. Trimming took 1 base from V and 5 from J, leaving 11 bases between them. This CDR3 spans 14 amino acids. Germline assignment: CDR1 SNHLY and CDR2 FYNNEI. This chain's CDR3 is CASSEGRNGETQYF. CDR3 bases: TGTGCCAGCAGTGAAGGACGAAACGGGGAGACCCAGTACTTC. The full variable domain, rest sourced from reference TRBV2 and TRBJ2-5, is EPEVTQTPSHQVTQMGQEVILRCVPISNHLYFYWYRQILGQKVEFLVSFYNNEISEKSEIFDDQFSVERPDGSNFTLKIRSTKLEDSAMYFCASSEGRNGETQYFGPGTRLLVL.

V and J are TRBV9 and TRBJ1-1; D unresolved. There are 13 residues in the CDR3. Trimming left V 7 bases short and J 1 base short, with 11 bases between. In germline, CDR1 is SGDLS, CDR2 YYNGEE. This CDR3 reads CASSRRWNTEAFF. As DNA, the CDR3 is TGTGCCAGCTCCCGTCGGTGGAACACTGAAGCTTTCTTT.

The chain has TRBV19 and TRBJ1-1; no clear D gene. CDR3 length: 14 residues. Deletions cut 7 bases from V and 2 bases from J, with 14 bases between. The germline V gene encodes CDR1 LNHDA and CDR2 SQIVND (reference sequence). CDR3 amino acids: CASTRSQANTEAFF. CDR3 DNA: TGTGCCAGTACCCGATCTCAGGCCAACACTGAAGCTTTCTTT.

The rearrangement links TRBV5-4 to TRBJ2-5, with TRBD2 matching over 8 bases. Germline V gene data show CDR1 as SGHNT and CDR2 as YYREEE (reference sequence). This CDR3 spans 14 amino acids. V was pared by 6 bases and J by 2 bases, with 6 bases of the junction left unmatched. CDR3 in amino acids: CASNFGGEQETQYF. The CDR3 DNA follows: TGTGCCAGCAACTTCGGGGGGGAGCAAGAGACCCAGTACTTC.

The gene calls are TRBV19 and TRBJ1-3, with unresolved D. Between the trimmed V and J ends, which lost 6 bases and 1 base, there was a span of 10 bases. Germline CDR1 is LNHDA and CDR2 is SQIVND (reference sequence). This CDR3 region has 14 residues. The CDR3 nucleotides are TGTGCCAGTAGAACGTCCGGGTCTGGAAACACCATATATTTT. Protein product: CASRTSGSGNTIYF.